This T cell receptor beta chain was sequenced in a study of CD4 T cells in relation to SARS-CoV-2 and coronaviruses. Study summary: Crossreactive spike epitopes shared across donors were mapped to their HLA restriction.

Generated by immunoSEQ multiplex PCR, the TCRdb table keeps only in-frame clones and is missing some. The sample lists tens of thousands of clones, roughly 90% occurring once. The source is an adult with COVID-19. The sequencing input was memory CD4+ T cells from PBMCs.

The CDR3 reads CASSLSRDSFLKLFF. The DNA of the CDR3 is TGTGCCAGCAGTTTATCCCGGGACAGTTTTTTAAAGCTGTTTTTT. The V call is TRBV28, the J call TRBJ1-4; the match to TRBD1 covers 7 bases. V was clipped by 1 base and J by 14 bases; unmatched bases: 13. Germline V lookup: CDR1 MDHEN, CDR2 SYDVKM. The CDR3 totals 15 residues.